In its sample, the clone carrying this T cell receptor beta chain was seen many times. Antigen: not known. The V and J ends lost 0 bases and 0 bases respectively, with 14 bases between them. CDR3 length: 17 amino acids. Germline V gene lookup returns CDR1 LNHDA and CDR2 SQIVND (reference sequence). From the 5' RACE reads, TCRdb called clonotypes with MiXCR, one entry per CDR3 protein. The sample yields 450,000 to 550,000 distinct CDR3 sequences, about 5.4% seen once. The record originates from a study of CD8 T cells in ankylosing spondylitis. General study points: Significant enrichment of disease-linked clones was reportedly seen in matched ankylosing spondylitis synovial fluid. Blood of patients with ankylosing spondylitis appeared to be characterized by a TCR beta motif of eight highly homologous variants.

The chain carries TRBV19 and TRBJ1-1; unclear D gene. The clonotype originates from a male donor with ankylosing spondylitis. The sequencing sample was made of blood, either unsorted or a sorted T cell fraction (not recorded which). In nucleotides, the CDR3 is TGTGCCAGTAGTATAGAGGCGGTTCAAATCATGAACACTGAAGCTTTCTTT. Protein sequence: CASSIEAVQIMNTEAFF.